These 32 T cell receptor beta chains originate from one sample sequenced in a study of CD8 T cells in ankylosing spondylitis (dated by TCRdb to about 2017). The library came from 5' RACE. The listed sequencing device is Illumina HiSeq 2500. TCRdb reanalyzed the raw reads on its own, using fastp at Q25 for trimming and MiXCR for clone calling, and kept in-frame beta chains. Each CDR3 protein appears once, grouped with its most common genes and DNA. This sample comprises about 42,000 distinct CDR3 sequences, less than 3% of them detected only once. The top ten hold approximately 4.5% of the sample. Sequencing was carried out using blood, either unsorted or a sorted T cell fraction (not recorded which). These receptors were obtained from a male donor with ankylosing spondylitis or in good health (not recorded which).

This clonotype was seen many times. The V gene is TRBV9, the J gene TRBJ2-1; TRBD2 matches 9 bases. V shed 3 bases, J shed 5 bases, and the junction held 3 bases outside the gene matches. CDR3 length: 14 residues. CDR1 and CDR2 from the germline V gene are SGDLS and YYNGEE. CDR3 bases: TGTGCCAGCAGCGCCGGGACTAGCCACAATGAGCAGTTCTTC. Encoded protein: CASSAGTSHNEQFF. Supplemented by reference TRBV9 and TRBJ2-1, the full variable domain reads DSGVTQTPKHLITATGQRVTLRCSPRSGDLSVYWYQQSLDQGLQFLIQYYNGEERAKGNILERFSAQQFPDLHSELNLSSLELGDSALYFCASSAGTSHNEQFFGPGTRLTVL.

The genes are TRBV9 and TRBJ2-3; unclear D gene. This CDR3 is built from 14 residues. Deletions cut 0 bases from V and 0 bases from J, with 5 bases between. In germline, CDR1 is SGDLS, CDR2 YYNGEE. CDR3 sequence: CASSVGYSTDTQYF. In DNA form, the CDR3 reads TGTGCCAGCAGCGTAGGGTATAGCACAGATACGCAGTATTTT.

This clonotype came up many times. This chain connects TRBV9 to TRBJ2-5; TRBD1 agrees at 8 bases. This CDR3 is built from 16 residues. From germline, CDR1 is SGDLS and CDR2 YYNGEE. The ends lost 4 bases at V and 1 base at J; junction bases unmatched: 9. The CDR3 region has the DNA TGTGCCAGCAGCCCCCGGACAGGGCCCCCCCAAGAGACCCAGTACTTC. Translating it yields CASSPRTGPPQETQYF.

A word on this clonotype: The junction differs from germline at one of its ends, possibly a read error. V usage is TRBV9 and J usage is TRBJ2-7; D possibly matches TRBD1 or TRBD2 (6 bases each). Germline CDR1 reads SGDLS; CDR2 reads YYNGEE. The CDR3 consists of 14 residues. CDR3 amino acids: CASTAGAGPYEKYF. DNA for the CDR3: TGTGCCAGCACCGCAGGGGCGGGACCCTACGAGAAGTACTTC.

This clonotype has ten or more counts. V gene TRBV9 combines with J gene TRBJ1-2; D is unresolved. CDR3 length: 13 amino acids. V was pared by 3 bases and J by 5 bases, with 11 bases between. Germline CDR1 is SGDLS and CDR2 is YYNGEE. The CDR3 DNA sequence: TGTGCCAGCAGCGCCGCCGGAGGATATGGCTACACCTTC. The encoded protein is CASSAAGGYGYTF.

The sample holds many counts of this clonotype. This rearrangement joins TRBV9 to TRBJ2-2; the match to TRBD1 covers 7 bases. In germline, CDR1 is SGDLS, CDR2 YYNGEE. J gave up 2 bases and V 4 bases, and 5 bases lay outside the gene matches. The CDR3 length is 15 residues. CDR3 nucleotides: TGTGCCAGCAGCCCGAGGGGGCTTAACACCGGGGAGCTGTTTTTT. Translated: CASSPRGLNTGELFF.

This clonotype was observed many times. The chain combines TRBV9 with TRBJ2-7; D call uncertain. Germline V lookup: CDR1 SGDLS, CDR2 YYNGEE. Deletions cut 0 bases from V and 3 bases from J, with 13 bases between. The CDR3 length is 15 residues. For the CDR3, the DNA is TGTGCCAGCAGCGTAGATGAGTACAGTTACTACGAGCAGTACTTC. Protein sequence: CASSVDEYSYYEQYF.

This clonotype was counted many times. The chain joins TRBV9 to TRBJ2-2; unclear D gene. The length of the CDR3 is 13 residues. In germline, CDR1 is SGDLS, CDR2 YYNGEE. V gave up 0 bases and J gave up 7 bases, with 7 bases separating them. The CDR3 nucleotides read TGTGCCAGCAGCGTAGCCAACCACGGGGAGCTGTTTTTT. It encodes CASSVANHGELFF.

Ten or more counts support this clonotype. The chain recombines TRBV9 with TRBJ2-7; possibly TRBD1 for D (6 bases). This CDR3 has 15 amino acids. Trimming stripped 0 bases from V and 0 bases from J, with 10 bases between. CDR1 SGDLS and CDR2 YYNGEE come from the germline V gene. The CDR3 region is CASSVAGTSSYEQYF. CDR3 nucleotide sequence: TGTGCCAGCAGCGTAGCCGGGACAAGCTCCTACGAGCAGTACTTC. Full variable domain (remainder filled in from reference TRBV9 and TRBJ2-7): DSGVTQTPKHLITATGQRVTLRCSPRSGDLSVYWYQQSLDQGLQFLIQYYNGEERAKGNILERFSAQQFPDLHSELNLSSLELGDSALYFCASSVAGTSSYEQYFGPGTRLTVT.

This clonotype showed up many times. CDR3 bases: TGTGCCAGCAGCGAGGCGCCCAGGGAGGATACGCAGTATTTT. Translated: CASSEAPREDTQYF. The V and J genes are TRBV9 and TRBJ2-3, with D tentatively TRBD1 or TRBD2 (5 bases each). The CDR3 runs 14 residues. Deletions cut 3 bases from V and 6 bases from J, with 14 bases between. Germline values: CDR1 SGDLS, CDR2 YYNGEE.

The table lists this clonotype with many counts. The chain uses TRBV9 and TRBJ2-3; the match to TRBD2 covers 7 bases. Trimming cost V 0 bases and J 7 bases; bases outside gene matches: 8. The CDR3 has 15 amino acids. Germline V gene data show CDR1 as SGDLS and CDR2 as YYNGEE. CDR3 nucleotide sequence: TGTGCCAGCAGCGTAGTTGAGGCTAGCGGCTATACGCAGTATTTT. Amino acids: CASSVVEASGYTQYF.

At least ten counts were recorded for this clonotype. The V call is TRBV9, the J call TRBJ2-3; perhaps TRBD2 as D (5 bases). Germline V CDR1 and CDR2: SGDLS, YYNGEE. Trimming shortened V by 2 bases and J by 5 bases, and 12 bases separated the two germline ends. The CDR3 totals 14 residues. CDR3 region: CASSVLAGEDTQYF. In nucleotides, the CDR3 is TGTGCCAGCAGCGTCCTAGCCGGGGAAGATACGCAGTATTTT.

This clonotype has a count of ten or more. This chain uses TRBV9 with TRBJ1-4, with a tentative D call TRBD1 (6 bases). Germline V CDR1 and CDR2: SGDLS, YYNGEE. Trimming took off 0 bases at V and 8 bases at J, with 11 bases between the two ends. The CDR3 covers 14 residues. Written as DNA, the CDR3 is TGTGCCAGCAGCGTAGGGGGGCTCGAGGAAAAACTGTTTTTT. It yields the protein CASSVGGLEEKLFF.

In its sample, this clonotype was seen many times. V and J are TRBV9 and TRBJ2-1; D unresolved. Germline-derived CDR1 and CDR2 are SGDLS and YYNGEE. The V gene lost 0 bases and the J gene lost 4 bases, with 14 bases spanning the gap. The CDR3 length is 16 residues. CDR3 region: CASSVESRAVYNEQFF. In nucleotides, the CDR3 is TGTGCCAGCAGCGTAGAGTCTAGGGCGGTGTACAATGAGCAGTTCTTC.

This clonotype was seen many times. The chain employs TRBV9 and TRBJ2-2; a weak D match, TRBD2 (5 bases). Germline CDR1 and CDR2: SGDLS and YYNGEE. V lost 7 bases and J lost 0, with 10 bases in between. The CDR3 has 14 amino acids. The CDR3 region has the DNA TGTGCCAGCGCCCGAGGGCCGAACACCGGGGAGCTGTTTTTT. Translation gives CASARGPNTGELFF.

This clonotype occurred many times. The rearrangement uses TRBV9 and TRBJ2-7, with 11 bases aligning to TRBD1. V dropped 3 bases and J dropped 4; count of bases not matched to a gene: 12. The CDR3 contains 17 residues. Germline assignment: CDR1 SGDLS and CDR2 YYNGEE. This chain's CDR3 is CASSGLPGTGGSYEQYF. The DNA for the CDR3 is TGTGCCAGCAGCGGCCTACCCGGGACAGGGGGTTCATACGAGCAGTACTTC.

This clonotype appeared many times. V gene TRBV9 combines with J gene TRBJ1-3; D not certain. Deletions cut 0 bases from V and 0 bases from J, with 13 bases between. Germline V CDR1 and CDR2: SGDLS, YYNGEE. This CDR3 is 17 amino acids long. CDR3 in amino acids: CASSVAPSASSGNTIYF. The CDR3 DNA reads TGTGCCAGCAGCGTAGCCCCGTCCGCTAGCTCTGGAAACACCATATATTTT.

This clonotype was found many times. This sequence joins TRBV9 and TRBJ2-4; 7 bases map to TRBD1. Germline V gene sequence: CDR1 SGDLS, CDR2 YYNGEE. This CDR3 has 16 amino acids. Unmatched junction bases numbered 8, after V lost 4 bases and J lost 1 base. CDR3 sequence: CASSPQGVWAKNIQYF. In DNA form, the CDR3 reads TGTGCCAGCAGCCCCCAGGGGGTGTGGGCCAAAAACATTCAGTACTTC.

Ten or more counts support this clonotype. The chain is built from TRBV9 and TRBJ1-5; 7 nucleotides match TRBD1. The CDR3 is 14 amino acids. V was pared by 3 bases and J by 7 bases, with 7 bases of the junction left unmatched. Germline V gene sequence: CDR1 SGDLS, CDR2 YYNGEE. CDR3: CASSGTGSGQPQHF. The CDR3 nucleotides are TGTGCCAGCAGCGGGACAGGCTCGGGCCAGCCCCAGCATTTT.

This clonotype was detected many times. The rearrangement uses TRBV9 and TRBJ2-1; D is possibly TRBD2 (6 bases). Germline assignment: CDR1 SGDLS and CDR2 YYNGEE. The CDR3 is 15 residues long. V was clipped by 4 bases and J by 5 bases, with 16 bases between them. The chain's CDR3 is CASSISGTWDNEQFF. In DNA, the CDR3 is TGTGCCAGCAGCATTAGCGGTACCTGGGACAATGAGCAGTTCTTC.

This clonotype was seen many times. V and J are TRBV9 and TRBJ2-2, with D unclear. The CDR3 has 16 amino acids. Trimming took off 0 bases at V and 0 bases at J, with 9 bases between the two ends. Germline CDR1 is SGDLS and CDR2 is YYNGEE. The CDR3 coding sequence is TGTGCCAGCAGCGTAGTCGGCTACGCGAACACCGGGGAGCTGTTTTTT. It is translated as CASSVVGYANTGELFF.

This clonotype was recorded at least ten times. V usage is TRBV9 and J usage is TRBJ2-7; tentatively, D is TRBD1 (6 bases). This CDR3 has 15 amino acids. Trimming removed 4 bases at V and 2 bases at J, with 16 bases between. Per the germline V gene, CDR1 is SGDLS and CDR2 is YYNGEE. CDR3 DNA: TGTGCCAGCAGCCCGCGGGCGGACAGAGCCTACGAGCAGTACTTC. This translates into CASSPRADRAYEQYF.

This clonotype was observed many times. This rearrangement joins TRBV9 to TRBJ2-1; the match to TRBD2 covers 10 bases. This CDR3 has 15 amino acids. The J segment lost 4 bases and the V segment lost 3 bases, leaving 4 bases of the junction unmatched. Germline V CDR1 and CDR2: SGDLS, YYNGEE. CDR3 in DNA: TGTGCCAGCAGCGAAGGACTAGCGGAATACAATGAGCAGTTCTTC. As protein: CASSEGLAEYNEQFF.

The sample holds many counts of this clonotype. The CDR3 reads CASSVSGSVDTQYF. The DNA of the CDR3 is TGTGCCAGCAGCGTATCGGGTTCCGTGGATACGCAGTATTTT. The chain carries TRBV9 and TRBJ2-3; D call uncertain. Per the germline V gene, CDR1 is SGDLS and CDR2 is YYNGEE. The length of the CDR3 is 14 residues. Trimming pared 1 base from V and 6 bases from J, leaving 12 bases between. The full variable domain, with the rest looked up from reference TRBV9 and TRBJ2-3, is DSGVTQTPKHLITATGQRVTLRCSPRSGDLSVYWYQQSLDQGLQFLIQYYNGEERAKGNILERFSAQQFPDLHSELNLSSLELGDSALYFCASSVSGSVDTQYFGPGTRLTVL.

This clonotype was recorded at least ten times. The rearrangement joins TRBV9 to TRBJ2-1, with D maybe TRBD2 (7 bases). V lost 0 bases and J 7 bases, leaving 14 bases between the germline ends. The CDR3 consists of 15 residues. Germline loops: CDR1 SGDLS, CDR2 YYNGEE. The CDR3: CASSVEGGGPNEQFF. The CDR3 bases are TGTGCCAGCAGCGTAGAGGGGGGAGGGCCAAATGAGCAGTTCTTC.

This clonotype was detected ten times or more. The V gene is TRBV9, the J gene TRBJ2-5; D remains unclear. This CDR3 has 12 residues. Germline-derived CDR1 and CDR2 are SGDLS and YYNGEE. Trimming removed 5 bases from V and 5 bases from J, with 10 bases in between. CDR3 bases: TGTGCCAGCAGTACATTCGGGGAGACCCAGTACTTC. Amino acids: CASSTFGETQYF. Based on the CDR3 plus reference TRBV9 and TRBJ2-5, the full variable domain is DSGVTQTPKHLITATGQRVTLRCSPRSGDLSVYWYQQSLDQGLQFLIQYYNGEERAKGNILERFSAQQFPDLHSELNLSSLELGDSALYFCASSTFGETQYFGPGTRLLVL.

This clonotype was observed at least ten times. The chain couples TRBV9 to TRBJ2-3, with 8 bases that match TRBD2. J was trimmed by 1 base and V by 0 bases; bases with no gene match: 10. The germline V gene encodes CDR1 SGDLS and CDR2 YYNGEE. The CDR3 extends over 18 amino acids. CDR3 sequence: CASSVAPEAGAGTDTQYF. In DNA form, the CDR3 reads TGTGCCAGCAGCGTAGCCCCCGAAGCGGGAGCAGGCACAGATACGCAGTATTTT.

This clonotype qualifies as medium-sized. CDR3 residues: CASSVAPTDTQYF. CDR3 in DNA: TGTGCCAGCAGCGTAGCTCCGACAGATACGCAGTATTTT. The chain recombines TRBV9 with TRBJ2-3; no clear D. Germline CDR1 and CDR2: SGDLS and YYNGEE. The germline V and J ends were trimmed by 0 bases and 3 bases, with 5 bases remaining between them. The CDR3 contains 13 residues.

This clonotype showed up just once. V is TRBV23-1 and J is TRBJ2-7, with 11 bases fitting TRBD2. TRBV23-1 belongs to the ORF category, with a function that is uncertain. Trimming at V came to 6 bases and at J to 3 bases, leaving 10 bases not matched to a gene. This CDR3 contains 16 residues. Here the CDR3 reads CASSPPPGTSGYEQYF. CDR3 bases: TGCGCCAGCAGCCCCCCTCCCGGGACTAGCGGCTACGAGCAGTACTTC.

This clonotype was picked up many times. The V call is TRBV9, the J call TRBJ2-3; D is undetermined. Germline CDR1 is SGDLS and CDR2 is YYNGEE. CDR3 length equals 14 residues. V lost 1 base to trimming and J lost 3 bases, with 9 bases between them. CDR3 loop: CASSVLDGTDTQYF. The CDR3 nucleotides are TGTGCCAGCAGCGTATTGGACGGTACAGATACGCAGTATTTT.

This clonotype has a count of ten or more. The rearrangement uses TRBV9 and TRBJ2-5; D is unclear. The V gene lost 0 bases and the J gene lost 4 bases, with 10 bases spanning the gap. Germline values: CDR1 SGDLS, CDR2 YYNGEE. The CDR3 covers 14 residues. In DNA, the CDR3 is TGTGCCAGCAGCGTAGCTTCAGGAATAGAGACCCAGTACTTC. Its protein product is CASSVASGIETQYF.

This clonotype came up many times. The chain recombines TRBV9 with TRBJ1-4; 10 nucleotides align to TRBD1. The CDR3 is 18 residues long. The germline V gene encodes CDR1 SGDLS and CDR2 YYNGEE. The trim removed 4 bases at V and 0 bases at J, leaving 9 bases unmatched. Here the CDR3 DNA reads TGTGCCAGCAGCCCACAGGGACAGGGGAGAGCAACTAATGAAAAACTGTTTTTT. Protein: CASSPQGQGRATNEKLFF.